Included here is one T cell receptor (beta chain) sequence, with context. This entry is derived from a study of response to subunit inactivated influenza vaccine. The CDR3 is made up of 11 amino acids. Trimming removed 6 bases at V and 2 bases at J, with 5 bases between. Germline V gives CDR1 MNHEY, CDR2 SVGEGT. TCRdb re-called the RT-PCR reads with MiXCR, one entry per CDR3 protein. The sample gives some 540,000 distinct CDR3 sequences, under 30% of which show up once; about 2.8% is in the top ten. This same sample was also part of a study on T cells expressing NK-cell markers. That work contributes: Making the TCR beta cDNA relied on 5'RACE template switching with UMIs. With an anti-gamma-delta TCR antibody, sorting in several experiments was kept to alpha-beta TCR T cells. Topping the CD3+CD56-NKG2C+ fraction as well were these clonotypes, in a handful of donors. What remained unclear was the HCMV specificity of expanded NKG2C+ T cell clones.

The chain has TRBV6-2 or TRBV6-3 and TRBJ2-7; D not certain. This sample comprised CD4+ T cells sorted from PBMCs, obtained about 11 days after vaccination. This sequence originates from a man aged 45-65 years who received an inactivated influenza vaccine. The CDR3 loop is CASRLAYEQYF. The CDR3 coding sequence is TGTGCCAGCAGGCTAGCCTACGAGCAGTACTTC.